This TCR beta chain stems from a study of blood T cell repertoires in COVID-19. Authors' analysis steps: Estimates of nucleated cell counts were drawn from the amplification of reference gene primers. Assay: immunoSEQ multiplex PCR; the TCRdb copy retains only in-frame clones and omits some. The DNA gave D and trimming, while V, J and clone size come from that table. The sample includes around 300,000 clones, under 90% seen only once; the top ten take 2.9%. This CDR3 is 18 amino acids long. Germline CDR1 is MNHNS and CDR2 is SASEGT. V was pared by 0 bases and J by 2 bases, with 6 bases of the junction left unmatched.

This chain connects TRBV6-1 to TRBJ2-3; 12 nucleotides align to TRBD2. Sequencing input: peripheral blood. The receptor's source is a woman aged 30 to 39 with COVID-19, enrolled during active disease. The CDR3 sequence is CASSEALRLAGVTDTQYF. The CDR3 DNA reads as TGTGCCAGCAGTGAAGCGCTTCGACTAGCGGGAGTCACAGATACGCAGTATTTT.